This T cell receptor beta chain was retrieved from a study of regulatory T cells in long-lasting Graves disease. Study observations and caveats: Persistent patients shared some 2,900 public clonotypes among themselves. Newly diagnosed patients shared fewer, at around 970.

This clonotype was detected many times. Its antigen is unknown. Sample time point: persistent/refractory GD, antithyroid drugs over 5 years with positive TRAb. PBMC-extracted RNA yielded the TCR library. iRepertoire HTBI primers and Arm-PCR of CDR3 regions built TCR beta libraries. As processed by the authors: Taken together, the samples had fewer than 65 TRBV and more than 12 TRBJ segments identified. TCRdb reprocessed the multiplex PCR reads via MiXCR and lists one record per CDR3 protein. The V and J calls reflect TCRdb's pipeline rather than the authors' work. The data show roughly 450,000 distinct CDR3 sequences, approximately 22% seen once. V was shortened by 4 bases and J by 3 bases, with 16 bases between the two germline ends. The CDR3 is made up of 16 amino acids.

The TCR was taken from a female donor with Graves disease. The sample here was peripheral blood mononuclear cells (PBMCs), taken when the disease was refractory, from a patient treated with antithyroid drugs. This chain links TRBV12-3 or TRBV12-4 with TRBJ1-5, with a possible D match to TRBD1 (5 bases). The CDR3 loop is CASSSSRDRPNQPQHF. In DNA, the CDR3 is TGTGCCAGCAGTTCGAGCCGTGACAGACCCAATCAGCCCCAGCATTTT.